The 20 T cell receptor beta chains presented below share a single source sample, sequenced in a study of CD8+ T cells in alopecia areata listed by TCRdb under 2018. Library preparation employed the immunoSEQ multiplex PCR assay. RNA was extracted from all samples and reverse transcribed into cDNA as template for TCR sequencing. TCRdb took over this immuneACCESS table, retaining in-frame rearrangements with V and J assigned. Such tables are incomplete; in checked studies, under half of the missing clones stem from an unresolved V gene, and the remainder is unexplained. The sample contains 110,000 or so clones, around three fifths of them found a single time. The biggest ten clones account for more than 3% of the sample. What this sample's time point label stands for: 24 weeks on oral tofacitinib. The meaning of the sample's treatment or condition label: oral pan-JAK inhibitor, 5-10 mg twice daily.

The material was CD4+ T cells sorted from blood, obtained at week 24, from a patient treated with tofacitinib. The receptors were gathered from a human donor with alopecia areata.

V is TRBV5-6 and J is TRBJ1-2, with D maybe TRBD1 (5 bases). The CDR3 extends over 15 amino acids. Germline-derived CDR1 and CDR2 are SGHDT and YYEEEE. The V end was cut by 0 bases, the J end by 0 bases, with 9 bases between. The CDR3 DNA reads TGTGCCAGCAGCTTGGAGGGGATCTCTAACTATGGCTACACCTTC. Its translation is CASSLEGISNYGYTF.

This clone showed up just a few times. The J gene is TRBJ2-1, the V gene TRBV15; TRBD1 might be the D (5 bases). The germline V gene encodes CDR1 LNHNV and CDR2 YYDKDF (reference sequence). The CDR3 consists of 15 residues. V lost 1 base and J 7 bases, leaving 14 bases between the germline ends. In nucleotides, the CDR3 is TGTGCCACCAGCAGAGGGTCAGGGCGTGGGAATGAGCAGTTCTTC. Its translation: CATSRGSGRGNEQFF.

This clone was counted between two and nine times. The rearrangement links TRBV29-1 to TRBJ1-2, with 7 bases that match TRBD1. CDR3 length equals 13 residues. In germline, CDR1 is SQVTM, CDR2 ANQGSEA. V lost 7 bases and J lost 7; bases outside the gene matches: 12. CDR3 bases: TGCAGCGCCCGTCAAGGGGGCCGAGGTGGCTACACCTTC. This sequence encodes CSARQGGRGGYTF. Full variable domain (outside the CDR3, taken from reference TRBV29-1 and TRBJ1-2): SAVISQKPSRDICQRGTSLTIQCQVDSQVTMMFWYRQQPGQSLTLIATANQGSEATYESGFVIDKFPISRPNLTFSTLTVSNMSPEDSSIYLCSARQGGRGGYTFGSGTRLTVV.

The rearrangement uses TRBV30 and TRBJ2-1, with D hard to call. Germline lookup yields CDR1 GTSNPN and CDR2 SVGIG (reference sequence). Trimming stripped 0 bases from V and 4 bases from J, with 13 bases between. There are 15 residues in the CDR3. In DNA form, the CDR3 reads TGTGCCTGGAGTGTACGGCTAGTCCTTTACAATGAGCAGTTCTTC. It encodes CAWSVRLVLYNEQFF.

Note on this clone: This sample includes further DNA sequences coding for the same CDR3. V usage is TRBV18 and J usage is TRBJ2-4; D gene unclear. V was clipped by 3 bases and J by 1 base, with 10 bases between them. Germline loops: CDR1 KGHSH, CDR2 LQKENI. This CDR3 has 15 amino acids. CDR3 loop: CASSPPSGAKNIQYF. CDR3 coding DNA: TGTGCCAGCTCACCGCCCAGTGGGGCCAAAAACATTCAGTACTTC. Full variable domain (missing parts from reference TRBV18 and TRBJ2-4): NAGVMQNPRHLVRRRGQEARLRCSPMKGHSHVYWYRQLPEEGLKFMVYLQKENIIDESGMPKERFSAEFPKEGPSILRIQQVVRGDSAAYFCASSPPSGAKNIQYFGAGTRLSVL.

The CDR3 reads CASSPRRRAVEKLFF. CDR3 DNA: TGTGCCAGCAGTCCACGCCGGAGGGCCGTCGAAAAACTGTTTTTT. The J gene is TRBJ1-4, the V gene TRBV6-6; unclear D gene. CDR3 size: 15 residues. V lost 5 bases and J lost 8, with 18 bases in between. The germline V gene has CDR1 MNHNY and CDR2 SVGAGI (reference sequence).

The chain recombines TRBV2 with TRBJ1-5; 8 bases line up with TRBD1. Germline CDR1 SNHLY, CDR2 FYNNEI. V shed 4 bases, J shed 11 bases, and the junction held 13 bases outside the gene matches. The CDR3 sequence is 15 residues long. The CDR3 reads CASSGEAGTGAAQHF. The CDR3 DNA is TGTGCCAGCAGTGGGGAGGCCGGGACAGGAGCTGCCCAGCATTTT.

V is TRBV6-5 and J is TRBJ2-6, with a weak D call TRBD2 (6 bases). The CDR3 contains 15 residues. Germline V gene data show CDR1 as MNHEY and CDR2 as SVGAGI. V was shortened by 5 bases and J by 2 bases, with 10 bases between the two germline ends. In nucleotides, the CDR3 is TGTGCCAGCAGTAACGGGGGAACTGGGGCCAACGTCCTGACTTTC. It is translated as CASSNGGTGANVLTF.

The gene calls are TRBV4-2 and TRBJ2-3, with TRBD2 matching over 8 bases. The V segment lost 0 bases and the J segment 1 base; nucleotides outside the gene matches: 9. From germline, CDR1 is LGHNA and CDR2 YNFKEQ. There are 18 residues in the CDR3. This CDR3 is CASSQDPGGSGGTDTQYF. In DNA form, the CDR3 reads TGTGCCAGCAGCCAAGATCCGGGAGGGAGCGGGGGCACAGATACGCAGTATTTT.

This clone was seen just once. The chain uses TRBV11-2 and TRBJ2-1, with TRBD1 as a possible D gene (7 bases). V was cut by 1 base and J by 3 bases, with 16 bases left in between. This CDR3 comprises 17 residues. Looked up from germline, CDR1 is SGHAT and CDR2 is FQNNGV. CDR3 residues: CASSLGRGTDDYNEQFF. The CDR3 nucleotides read TGTGCCAGCAGCTTAGGTCGGGGGACAGACGACTACAATGAGCAGTTCTTC.

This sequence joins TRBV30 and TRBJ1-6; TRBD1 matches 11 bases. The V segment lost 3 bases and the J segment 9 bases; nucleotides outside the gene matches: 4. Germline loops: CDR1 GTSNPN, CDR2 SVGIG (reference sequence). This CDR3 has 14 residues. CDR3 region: CAWSGQGAGSPLHF. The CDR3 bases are TGTGCCTGGAGCGGACAGGGGGCGGGTTCACCCCTCCACTTT.

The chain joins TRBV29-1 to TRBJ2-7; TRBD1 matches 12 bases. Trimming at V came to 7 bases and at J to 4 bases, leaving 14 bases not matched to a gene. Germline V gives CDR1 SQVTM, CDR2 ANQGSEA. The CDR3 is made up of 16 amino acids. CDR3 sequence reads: CSGLSGTGGGLYEQYF. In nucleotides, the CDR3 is TGCAGCGGCCTATCCGGGACAGGGGGCGGCCTTTACGAGCAGTACTTC.

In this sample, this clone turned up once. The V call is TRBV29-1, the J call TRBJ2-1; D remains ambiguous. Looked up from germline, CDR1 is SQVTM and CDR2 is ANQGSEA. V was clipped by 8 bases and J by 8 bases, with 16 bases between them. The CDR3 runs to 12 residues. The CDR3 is CSTLSLGYEQFF. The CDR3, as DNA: TGCAGCACCCTTTCTTTGGGTTATGAGCAGTTCTTC.

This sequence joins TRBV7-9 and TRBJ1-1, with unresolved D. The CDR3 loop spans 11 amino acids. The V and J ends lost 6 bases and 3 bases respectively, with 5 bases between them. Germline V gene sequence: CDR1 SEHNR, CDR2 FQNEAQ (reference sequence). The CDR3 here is CASRKDTEAFF. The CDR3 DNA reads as TGTGCCAGCAGGAAGGACACTGAAGCTTTCTTT.

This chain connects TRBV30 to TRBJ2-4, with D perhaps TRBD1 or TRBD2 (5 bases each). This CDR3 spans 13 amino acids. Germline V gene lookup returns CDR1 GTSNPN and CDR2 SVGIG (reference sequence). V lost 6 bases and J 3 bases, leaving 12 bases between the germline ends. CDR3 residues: CACRVRGKNIQYF. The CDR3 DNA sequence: TGTGCCTGCCGTGTGAGGGGCAAAAACATTCAGTACTTC.

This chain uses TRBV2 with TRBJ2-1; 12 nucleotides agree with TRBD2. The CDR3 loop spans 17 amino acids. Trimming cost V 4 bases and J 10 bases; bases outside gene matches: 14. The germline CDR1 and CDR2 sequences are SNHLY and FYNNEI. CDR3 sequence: CASSAPTGLAGGREQFF. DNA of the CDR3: TGTGCCAGCAGTGCCCCCACCGGGCTAGCGGGGGGGAGGGAGCAGTTCTTC.

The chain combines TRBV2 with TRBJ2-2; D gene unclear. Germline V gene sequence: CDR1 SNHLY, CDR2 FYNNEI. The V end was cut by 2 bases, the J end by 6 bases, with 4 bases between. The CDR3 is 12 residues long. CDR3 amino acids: CASSELAGELFF. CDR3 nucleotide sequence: TGTGCCAGCAGTGAATTGGCCGGGGAGCTGTTTTTT.

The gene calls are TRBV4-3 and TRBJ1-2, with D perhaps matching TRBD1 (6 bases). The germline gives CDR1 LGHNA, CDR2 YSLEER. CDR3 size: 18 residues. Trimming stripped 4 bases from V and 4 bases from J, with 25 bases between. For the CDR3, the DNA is TGCGCCAGCAGCCGCCACATAAACAGGGAGGGGATTACCTATGGCTACACCTTC. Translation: CASSRHINREGITYGYTF.

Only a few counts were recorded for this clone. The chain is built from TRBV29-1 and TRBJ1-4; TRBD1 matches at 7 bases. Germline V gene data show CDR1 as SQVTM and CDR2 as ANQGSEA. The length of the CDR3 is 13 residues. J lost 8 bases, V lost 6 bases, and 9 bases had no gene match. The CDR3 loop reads CSVAYRDSEKLFF. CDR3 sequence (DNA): TGCAGCGTCGCTTACCGGGACAGCGAAAAACTGTTTTTT.

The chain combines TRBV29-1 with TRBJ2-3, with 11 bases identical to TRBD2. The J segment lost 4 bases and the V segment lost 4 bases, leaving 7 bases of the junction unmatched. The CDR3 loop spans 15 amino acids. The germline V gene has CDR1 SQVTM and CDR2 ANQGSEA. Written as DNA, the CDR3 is TGCAGCGTTGGGTCTAGCGGGGGGACCGCAGATACGCAGTATTTT. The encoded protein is CSVGSSGGTADTQYF.